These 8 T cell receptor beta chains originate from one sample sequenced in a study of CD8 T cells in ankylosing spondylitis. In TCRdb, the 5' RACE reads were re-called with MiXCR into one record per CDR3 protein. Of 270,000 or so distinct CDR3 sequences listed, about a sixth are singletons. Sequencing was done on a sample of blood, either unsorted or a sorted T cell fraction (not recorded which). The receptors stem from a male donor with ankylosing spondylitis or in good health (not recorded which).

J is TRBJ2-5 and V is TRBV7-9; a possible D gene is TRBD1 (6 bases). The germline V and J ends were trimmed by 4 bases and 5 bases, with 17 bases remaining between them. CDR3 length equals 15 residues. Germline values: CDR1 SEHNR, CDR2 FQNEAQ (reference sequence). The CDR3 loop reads CASSSRDTPGETQYF. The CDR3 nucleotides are TGTGCCAGCAGCTCCCGGGACACCCCAGGGGAGACCCAGTACTTC.

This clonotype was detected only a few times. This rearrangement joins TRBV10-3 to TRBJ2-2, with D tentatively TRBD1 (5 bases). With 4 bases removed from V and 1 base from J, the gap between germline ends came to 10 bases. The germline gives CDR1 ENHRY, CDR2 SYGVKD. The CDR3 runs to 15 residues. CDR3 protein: CAISGLQENTGELFF. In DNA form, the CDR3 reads TGTGCCATCAGTGGCTTACAGGAGAACACCGGGGAGCTGTTTTTT.

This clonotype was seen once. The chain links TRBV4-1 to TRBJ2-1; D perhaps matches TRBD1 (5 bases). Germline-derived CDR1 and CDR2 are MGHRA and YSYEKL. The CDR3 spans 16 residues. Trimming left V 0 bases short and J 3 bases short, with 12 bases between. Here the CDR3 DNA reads TGCGCCAGCAGCCAAGAAGGGGTGAGGCTCTACAATGAGCAGTTCTTC. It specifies CASSQEGVRLYNEQFF.

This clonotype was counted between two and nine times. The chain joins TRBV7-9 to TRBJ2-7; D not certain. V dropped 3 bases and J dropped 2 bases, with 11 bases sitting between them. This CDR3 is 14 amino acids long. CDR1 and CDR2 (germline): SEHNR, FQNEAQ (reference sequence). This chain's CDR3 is CASSFSGFPYEQYF. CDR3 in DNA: TGTGCCAGCAGCTTTTCTGGGTTTCCCTACGAGCAGTACTTC.

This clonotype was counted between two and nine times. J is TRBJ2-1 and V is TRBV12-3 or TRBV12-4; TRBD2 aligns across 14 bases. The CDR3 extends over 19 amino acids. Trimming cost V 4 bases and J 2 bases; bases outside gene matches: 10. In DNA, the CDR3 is TGTGCCAGCAGTTCTCCGGGACTAGCGGGAGTGGGGCCCTACAATGAGCAGTTCTTC. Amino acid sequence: CASSSPGLAGVGPYNEQFF.

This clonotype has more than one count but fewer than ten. CDR3 residues: CSVRGGKAEAFF. CDR3 nucleotide sequence: TGCAGCGTGAGGGGAGGGAAGGCTGAAGCTTTCTTT. The chain couples TRBV29-1 to TRBJ1-1; a possible D gene is TRBD1 (5 bases). Germline V gene lookup returns CDR1 SQVTM and CDR2 ANQGSEA. V lost 6 bases to trimming and J lost 6 bases, with 14 bases between them. The CDR3 loop spans 12 amino acids.

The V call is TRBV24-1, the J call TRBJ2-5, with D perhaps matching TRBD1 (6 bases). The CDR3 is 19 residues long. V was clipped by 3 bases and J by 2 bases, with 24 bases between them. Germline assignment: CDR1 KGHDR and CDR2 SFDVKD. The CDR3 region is CATSDRDDMTTGMQETQYF. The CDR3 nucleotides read TGTGCCACCAGTGATCGCGATGACATGACCACAGGGATGCAAGAGACCCAGTACTTC.

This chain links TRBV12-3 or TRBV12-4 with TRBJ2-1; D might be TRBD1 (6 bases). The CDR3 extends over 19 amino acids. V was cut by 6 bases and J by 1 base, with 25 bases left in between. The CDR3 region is CASSHPGHQFDGSYNEQFF. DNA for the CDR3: TGTGCCAGCAGCCATCCGGGACATCAATTTGACGGTTCCTACAATGAGCAGTTCTTC.